Listed here are 6 T cell receptor beta chains from one sample, sequenced in a study of cytomegalovirus exposure and HLA in healthy donors. PCR was performed using 60 Vbeta and 13 Jbeta primers. Some clones are missing from TCRdb's copy, which holds only in-frame ones; the method was immunoSEQ multiplex PCR. The sample records over 150,000 clones, 78% being singletons. Sequencing was done on a sample of PBMCs. These receptors were obtained from a woman aged 50 to 60 in good health and CMV-seropositive.

The V and J genes are TRBV6-1 and TRBJ2-3; 7 bases fit TRBD1. Germline V lookup: CDR1 MNHNS, CDR2 SASEGT. There are 14 residues in the CDR3. The V and J ends lost 5 bases and 2 bases, in that order; junction bases with no gene match: 4. The CDR3 sequence is CASSLGQATDTQYF. CDR3 coding DNA: TGTGCCAGCAGTCTCGGACAGGCCACAGATACGCAGTATTTT.

The chain joins TRBV23-1 to TRBJ1-5; 9 nucleotides match TRBD1. TRBV23-1 is an open reading frame whose function is uncertain. This CDR3 has 19 residues. J gave up 0 bases and V 2 bases, and 11 bases lay outside the gene matches. This CDR3 reads CASSQLLDRGGISNQPQHF. The CDR3 nucleotides are TGCGCCAGCAGTCAACTTCTCGACAGGGGGGGAATTAGCAATCAGCCCCAGCATTTT.

A single count supports this clone. The chain combines TRBV6-5 with TRBJ1-6, with 9 bases identical to TRBD1. Germline loops: CDR1 MNHEY, CDR2 SVGAGI. The CDR3 runs to 15 residues. The V and J ends lost 6 bases and 9 bases, in that order; junction bases with no gene match: 9. The CDR3 sequence is CASRPNRGRVSPLHF. The DNA for the CDR3 is TGTGCCAGCAGGCCTAACAGGGGGCGGGTTTCACCCCTCCACTTT.

The table lists this clone with a few counts. The chain combines TRBV7-2 with TRBJ1-2; unclear D gene. V lost 5 bases and J lost 4, with 14 bases in between. The CDR3 contains 14 residues. Per the germline V gene, CDR1 is SGHTA and CDR2 is FQGNSA. Written as DNA, the CDR3 is TGTGCCAGCAGCCCTGTGCTAAGAGGCTATGGCTACACCTTC. It codes for CASSPVLRGYGYTF.

V gene TRBV11-3 combines with J gene TRBJ2-3; D possibly corresponds to TRBD2 (7 bases). Trimming stripped 3 bases from V and 5 bases from J, with 12 bases between. This CDR3 has 14 residues. Per the germline V gene, CDR1 is SGHNT and CDR2 is YENEEA. The CDR3 coding sequence is TGTGCCAGCAGCTTGGGGGGGGCACGAGATACGCAGTATTTT. It yields the protein CASSLGGARDTQYF.

This clone turned up a few times. The gene calls are TRBV10-3 and TRBJ2-5; 8 bases map to TRBD1. Judging by the DNA end, TRBJ2-7 fits better; the J call may be wrong. CDR1 is ENHRY and CDR2 is SYGVKD in the germline V gene. CDR3 length: 13 residues. This CDR3 is CAISVDRVYEQYF. CDR3 bases: TGTGCCATCAGCGTGGACAGGGTCTACGAGCAGTACTTC.